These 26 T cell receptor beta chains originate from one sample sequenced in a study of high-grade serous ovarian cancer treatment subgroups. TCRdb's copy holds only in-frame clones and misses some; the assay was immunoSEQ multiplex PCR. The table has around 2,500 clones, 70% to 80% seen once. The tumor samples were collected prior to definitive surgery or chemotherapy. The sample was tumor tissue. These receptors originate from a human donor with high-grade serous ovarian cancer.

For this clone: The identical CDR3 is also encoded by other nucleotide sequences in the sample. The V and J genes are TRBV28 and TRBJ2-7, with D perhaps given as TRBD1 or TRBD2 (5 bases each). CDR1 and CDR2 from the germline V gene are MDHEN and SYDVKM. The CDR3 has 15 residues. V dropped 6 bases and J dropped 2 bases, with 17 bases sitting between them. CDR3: CASSPPGTPTYEQYF. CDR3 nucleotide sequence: TGTGCCAGCAGCCCCCCCGGGACCCCAACCTACGAGCAGTACTTC.

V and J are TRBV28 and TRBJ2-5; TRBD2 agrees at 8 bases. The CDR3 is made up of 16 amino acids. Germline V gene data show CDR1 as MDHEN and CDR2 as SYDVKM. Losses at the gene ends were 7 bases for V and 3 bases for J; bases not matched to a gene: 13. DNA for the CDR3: TGTGCCAGCAACCCGGGAGGGGAGAGGATCAAAGAGACCCAGTACTTC. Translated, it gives CASNPGGERIKETQYF.

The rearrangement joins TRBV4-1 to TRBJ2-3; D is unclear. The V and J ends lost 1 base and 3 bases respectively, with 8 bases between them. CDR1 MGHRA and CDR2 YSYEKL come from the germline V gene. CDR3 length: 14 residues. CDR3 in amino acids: CASSQGGGTDTQYF. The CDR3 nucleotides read TGCGCCAGCAGCCAAGGGGGTGGGACAGATACGCAGTATTTT.

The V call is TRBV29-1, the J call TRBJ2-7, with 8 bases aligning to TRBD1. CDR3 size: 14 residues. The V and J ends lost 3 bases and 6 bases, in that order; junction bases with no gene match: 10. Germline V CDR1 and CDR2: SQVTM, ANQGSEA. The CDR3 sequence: CSVDADRESGEQYF. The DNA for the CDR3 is TGCAGCGTTGACGCGGACAGGGAGTCGGGCGAGCAGTACTTC.

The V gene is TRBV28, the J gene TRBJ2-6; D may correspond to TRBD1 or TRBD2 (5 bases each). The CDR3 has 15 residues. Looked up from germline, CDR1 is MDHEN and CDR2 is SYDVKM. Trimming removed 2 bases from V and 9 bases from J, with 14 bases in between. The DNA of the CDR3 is TGTGCCAGCAGTTTACCAGGGACCCCAATCAACGTCCTGACTTTC. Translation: CASSLPGTPINVLTF.

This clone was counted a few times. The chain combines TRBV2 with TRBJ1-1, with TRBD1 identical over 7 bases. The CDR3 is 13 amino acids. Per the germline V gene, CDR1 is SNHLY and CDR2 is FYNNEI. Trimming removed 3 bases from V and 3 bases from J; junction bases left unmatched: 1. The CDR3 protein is CASSDQGDTEAFF. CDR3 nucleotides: TGTGCCAGCAGTGACCAGGGGGACACTGAAGCTTTCTTT.

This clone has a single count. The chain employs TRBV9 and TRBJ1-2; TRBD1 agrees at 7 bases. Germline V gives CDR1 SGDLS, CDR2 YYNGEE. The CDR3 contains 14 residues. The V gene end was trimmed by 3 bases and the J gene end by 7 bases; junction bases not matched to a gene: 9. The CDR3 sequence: CASSGSTGAFGYTF. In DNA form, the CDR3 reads TGTGCCAGCAGCGGATCCACAGGGGCTTTTGGCTACACCTTC.

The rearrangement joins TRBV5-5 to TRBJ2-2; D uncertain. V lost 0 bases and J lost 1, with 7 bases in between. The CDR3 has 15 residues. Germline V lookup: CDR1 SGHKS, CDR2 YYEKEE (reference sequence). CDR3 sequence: CASSLGPVNTGELFF. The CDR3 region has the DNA TGTGCCAGCAGCTTGGGGCCGGTGAACACCGGGGAGCTGTTTTTT.

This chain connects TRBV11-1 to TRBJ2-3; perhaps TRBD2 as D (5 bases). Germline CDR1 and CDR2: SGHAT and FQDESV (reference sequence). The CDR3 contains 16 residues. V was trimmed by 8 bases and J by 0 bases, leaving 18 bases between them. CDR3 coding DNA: TGTGCCAGCGGGAGCCATCAGGTTTGGAGCACAGATACGCAGTATTTT. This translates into CASGSHQVWSTDTQYF. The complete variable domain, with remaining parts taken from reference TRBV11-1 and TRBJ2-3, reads EAEVAQSPRYKITEKSQAVAFWCDPISGHATLYWYRQILGQGPELLVQFQDESVVDDSQLPKDRFSAERLKGVDSTLKIQPAELGDSAMYLCASGSHQVWSTDTQYFGPGTRLTVL.

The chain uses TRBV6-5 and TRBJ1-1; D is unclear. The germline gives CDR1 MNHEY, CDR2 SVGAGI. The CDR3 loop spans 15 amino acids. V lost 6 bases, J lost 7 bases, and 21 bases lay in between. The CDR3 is CASSPFRRGIDEAFF. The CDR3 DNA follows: TGTGCCAGCAGCCCCTTTCGACGGGGTATCGATGAAGCTTTCTTT.

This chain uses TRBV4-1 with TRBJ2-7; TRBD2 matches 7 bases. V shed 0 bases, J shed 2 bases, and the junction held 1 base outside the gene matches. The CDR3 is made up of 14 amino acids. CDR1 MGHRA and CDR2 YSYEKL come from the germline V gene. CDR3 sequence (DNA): TGCGCCAGCAGCCAAGATCTAGCGGCCTACGAGCAGTACTTC. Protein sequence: CASSQDLAAYEQYF.

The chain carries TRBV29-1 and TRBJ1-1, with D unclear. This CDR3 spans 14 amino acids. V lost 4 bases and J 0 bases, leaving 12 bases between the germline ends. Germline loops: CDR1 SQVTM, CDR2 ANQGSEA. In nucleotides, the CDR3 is TGCAGCGTTGTCAGACTGATCATGAACACTGAAGCTTTCTTT. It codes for CSVVRLIMNTEAFF.

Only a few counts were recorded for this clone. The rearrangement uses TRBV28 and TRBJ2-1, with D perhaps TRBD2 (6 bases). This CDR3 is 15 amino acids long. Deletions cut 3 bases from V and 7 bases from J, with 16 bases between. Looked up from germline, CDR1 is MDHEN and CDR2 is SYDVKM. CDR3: CASSFPGLPGNEQFF. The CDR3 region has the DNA TGTGCCAGCAGTTTCCCGGGACTCCCGGGGAATGAGCAGTTCTTC.

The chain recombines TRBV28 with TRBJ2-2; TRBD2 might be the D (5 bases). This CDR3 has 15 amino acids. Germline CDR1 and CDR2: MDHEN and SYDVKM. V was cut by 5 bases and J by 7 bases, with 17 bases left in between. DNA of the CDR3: TGTGCCAGCAGTAAGGACTCCCTACCCATCGGGGAGCTGTTTTTT. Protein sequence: CASSKDSLPIGELFF.

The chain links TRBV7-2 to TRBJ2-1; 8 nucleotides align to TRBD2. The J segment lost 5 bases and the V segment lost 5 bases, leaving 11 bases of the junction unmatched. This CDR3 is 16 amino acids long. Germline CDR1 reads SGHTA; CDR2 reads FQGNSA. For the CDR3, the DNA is TGTGCCAGCAGCCCCTCCCCAGCGGGAGCCAACAATGAGCAGTTCTTC. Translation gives CASSPSPAGANNEQFF.

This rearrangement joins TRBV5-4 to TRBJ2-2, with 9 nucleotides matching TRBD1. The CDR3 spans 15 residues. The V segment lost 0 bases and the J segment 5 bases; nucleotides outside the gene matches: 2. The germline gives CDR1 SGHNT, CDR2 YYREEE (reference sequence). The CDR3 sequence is CASSLDRGRTGELFF. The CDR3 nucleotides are TGTGCCAGCAGCTTGGACAGGGGGCGAACCGGGGAGCTGTTTTTT.

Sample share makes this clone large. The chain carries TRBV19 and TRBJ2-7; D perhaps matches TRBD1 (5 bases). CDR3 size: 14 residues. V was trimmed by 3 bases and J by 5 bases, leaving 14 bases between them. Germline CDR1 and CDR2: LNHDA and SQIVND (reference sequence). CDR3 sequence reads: CASSIRQGSHEQYF. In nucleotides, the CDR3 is TGTGCCAGTAGTATCCGGCAGGGATCCCACGAGCAGTACTTC.

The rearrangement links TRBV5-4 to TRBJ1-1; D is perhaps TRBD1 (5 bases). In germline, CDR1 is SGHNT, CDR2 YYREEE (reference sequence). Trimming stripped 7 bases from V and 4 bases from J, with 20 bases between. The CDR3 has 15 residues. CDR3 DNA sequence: TGTGCCAGCGGGGACCACGGGCAGGTCCTCACTGAAGCTTTCTTT. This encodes CASGDHGQVLTEAFF.

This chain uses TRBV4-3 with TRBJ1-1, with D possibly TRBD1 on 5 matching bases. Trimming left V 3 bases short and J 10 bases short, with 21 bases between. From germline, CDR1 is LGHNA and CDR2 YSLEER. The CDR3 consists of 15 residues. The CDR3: CASSQSTRTGTGAFF. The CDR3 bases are TGCGCCAGCAGCCAGAGCACAAGGACGGGGACCGGAGCTTTCTTT.

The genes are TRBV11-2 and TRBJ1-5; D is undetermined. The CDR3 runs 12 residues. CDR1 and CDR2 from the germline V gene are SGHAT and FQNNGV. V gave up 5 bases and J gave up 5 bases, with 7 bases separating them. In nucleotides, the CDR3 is TGTGCCAGCAGCCTCTCGGATCAGCCCCAGCATTTT. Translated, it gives CASSLSDQPQHF.

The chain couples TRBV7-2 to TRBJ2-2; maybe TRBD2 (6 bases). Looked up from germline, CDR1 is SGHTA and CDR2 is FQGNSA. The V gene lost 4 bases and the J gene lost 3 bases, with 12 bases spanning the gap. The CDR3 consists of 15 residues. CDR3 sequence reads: CASSSQPGDTGELFF. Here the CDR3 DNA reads TGTGCCAGCAGCTCTCAGCCGGGAGACACCGGGGAGCTGTTTTTT.

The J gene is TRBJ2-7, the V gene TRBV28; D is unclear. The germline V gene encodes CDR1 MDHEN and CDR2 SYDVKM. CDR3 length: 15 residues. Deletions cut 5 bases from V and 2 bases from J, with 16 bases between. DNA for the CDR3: TGTGCCAGCAGTCCCCAGGCAGTCCCCCCCTACGAGCAGTACTTC. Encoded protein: CASSPQAVPPYEQYF.

The CDR3 DNA follows: TGTGCCAGCAGCCTGGACAGGGGGAACACTGAAGCTTTCTTT. Its translation: CASSLDRGNTEAFF. The rearrangement joins TRBV7-6 to TRBJ1-1, with 9 positions matching TRBD1. CDR3 size: 14 residues. Germline V CDR1 and CDR2: SGHVS, FNYEAQ. J gave up 1 base and V 5 bases, and 2 bases lay outside the gene matches.

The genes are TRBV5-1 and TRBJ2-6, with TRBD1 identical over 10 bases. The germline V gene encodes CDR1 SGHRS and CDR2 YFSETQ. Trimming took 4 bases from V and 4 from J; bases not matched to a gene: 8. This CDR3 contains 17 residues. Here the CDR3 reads CASSPRGTGAGANVLTF. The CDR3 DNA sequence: TGCGCCAGCAGCCCCCGCGGGACAGGGGCCGGGGCCAACGTCCTGACTTTC. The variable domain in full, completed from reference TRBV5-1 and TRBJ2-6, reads KAGVTQTPRYLIKTRGQQVTLSCSPISGHRSVSWYQQTPGQGLQFLFEYFSETQRNKGNFPGRFSGRQFSNSRSEMNVSTLELGDSALYLCASSPRGTGAGANVLTFGAGSRLTVL.

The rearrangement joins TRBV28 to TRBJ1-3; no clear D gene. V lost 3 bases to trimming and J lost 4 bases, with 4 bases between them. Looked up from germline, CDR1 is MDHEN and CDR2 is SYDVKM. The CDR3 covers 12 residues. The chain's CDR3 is CASSFVGNTIYF. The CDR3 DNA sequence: TGTGCCAGCAGTTTTGTCGGAAACACCATATATTTT.

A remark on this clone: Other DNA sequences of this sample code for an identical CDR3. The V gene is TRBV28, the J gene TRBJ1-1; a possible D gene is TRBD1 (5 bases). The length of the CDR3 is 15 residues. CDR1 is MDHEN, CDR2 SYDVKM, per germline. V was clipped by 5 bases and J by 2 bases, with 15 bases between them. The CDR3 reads CASSLPGNPNTEAFF. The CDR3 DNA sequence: TGTGCCAGCAGTCTACCAGGGAACCCAAACACTGAAGCTTTCTTT.